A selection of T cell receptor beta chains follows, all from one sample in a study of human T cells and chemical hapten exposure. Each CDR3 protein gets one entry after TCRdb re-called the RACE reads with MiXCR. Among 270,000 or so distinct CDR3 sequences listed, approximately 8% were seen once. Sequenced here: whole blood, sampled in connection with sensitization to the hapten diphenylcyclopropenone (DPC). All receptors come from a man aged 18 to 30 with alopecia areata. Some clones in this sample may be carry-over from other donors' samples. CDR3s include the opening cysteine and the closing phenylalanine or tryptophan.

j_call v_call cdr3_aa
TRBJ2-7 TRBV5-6 CASSFNILSGQTYEQYF
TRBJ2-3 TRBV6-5 CASSYPSGGVLSTDTQYF
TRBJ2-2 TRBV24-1 CATSDLVPNTGELFF
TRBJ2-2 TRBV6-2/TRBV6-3 CASKLDREAGELFF
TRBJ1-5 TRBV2 CASSEIVRQPQHF
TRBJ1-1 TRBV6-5 CASSSREGGTEAFF
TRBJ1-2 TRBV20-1 CSARADVDRPPYGYTF
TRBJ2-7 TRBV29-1 CSATGTGVVEQYF
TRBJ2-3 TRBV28 CASFKRGEVTDTQYF
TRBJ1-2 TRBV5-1 CASSPYGQGSYGYTF
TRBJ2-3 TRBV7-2 CASSLVMAASGGADTQYF
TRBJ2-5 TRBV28 CASSQTTNSGGNSKRPQYF
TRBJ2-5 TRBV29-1 CSVEEQGTKETQYF
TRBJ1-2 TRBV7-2 CASSLEQGAGGYTF
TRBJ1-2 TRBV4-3 CASSRKTKGSGYTF
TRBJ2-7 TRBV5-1 CASSLDRNYEQYF
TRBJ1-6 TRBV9 CASSVGRQGNSPLHF
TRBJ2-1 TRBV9 CASSVAFSSPYNEQFF
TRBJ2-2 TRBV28 CASSLKGGPTGELFF
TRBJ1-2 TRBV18 CASSDTGDNGYTF
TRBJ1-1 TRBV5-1 CASSWRRMNTEAFF
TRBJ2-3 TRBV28 CASLDWGADTQYF
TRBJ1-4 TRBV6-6 CASTGTINEKLFF